This entry lists 2 T cell receptor beta chains sequenced from one sample in a study of cytomegalovirus exposure and HLA in healthy donors. Use of 60 Vbeta and 13 Jbeta primers characterized the PCR. The assay was immunoSEQ multiplex PCR, and TCRdb's table has in-frame clones only and misses some. Among roughly 82,000 clones listed, 72% were seen once. The source material was PBMCs. These receptors were collected from a woman aged 40 to 50 in good health and CMV-seropositive.

The chain employs TRBV29-1 and TRBJ1-1; D not certain. The germline gives CDR1 SQVTM, CDR2 ANQGSEA. This CDR3 is 12 amino acids long. The V end was cut by 3 bases, the J end by 1 base, with 6 bases between. CDR3 residues: CSVDLANTEAFF. The CDR3 nucleotides read TGCAGCGTTGATTTGGCGAACACTGAAGCTTTCTTT.

On this clone: The same CDR3 arises from other DNA sequences in this sample as well. The chain has TRBV29-1 and TRBJ1-5; 8 nucleotides align to TRBD1. Germline CDR1 SQVTM, CDR2 ANQGSEA. The CDR3 runs to 12 residues. The V and J ends lost 6 bases and 4 bases, in that order; junction bases with no gene match: 2. The CDR3 DNA follows: TGCAGCGTACAGGGGGAAAATCAGCCCCAGCATTTT. It translates to CSVQGENQPQHF.